These T cell receptor beta chains were read from a single sample in a study of cytotoxic CD8 clonotypes in ibrutinib-treated CLL. Using immunoSEQ multiplex PCR, the repertoire was profiled, and TCRdb retains in-frame clones only, with some absent. The sample includes some 140,000 clones, 75% to 95% of them seen just once. The specimen was PBMCs, collected after 12 months of ibrutinib treatment. All receptors come from a human donor with chronic lymphocytic leukemia. Each CDR3 is given with its conserved first and last residue. A D gene is named only where the DNA matches it firmly. Size tells how often a clone was seen (once, few, many) or the class of an expanded clone, and some rows leave it out.

J gene: TRBJ2-3
V gene: TRBV4-2
clone size: -
D gene: -
CDR3 DNA: TGTGCCAGCAGCCCTGGCGGGAGCACAGATACGCAGTATTTT
CDR3 protein: CASSPGGSTDTQYF

J gene: TRBJ2-3
V gene: TRBV9
clone size: -
D gene: TRBD2
CDR3 DNA: TGTGCCAGCAGCCGCGCGGGGGGGCAGGCCTCAGATACGCAGTATTTT
CDR3 protein: CASSRAGGQASDTQYF

J gene: TRBJ1-2
V gene: TRBV6-5
clone size: -
D gene: -
CDR3 DNA: TGTGCCAGCAGTTCCCGACAGAACTATGGCTACACCTTC
CDR3 protein: CASSSRQNYGYTF

J gene: TRBJ2-2
V gene: TRBV27
clone size: -
D gene: -
CDR3 DNA: TGTGCCAGCAGTTTATGGGGTGGGAACACCGGGGAGCTGTTTTTT
CDR3 protein: CASSLWGGNTGELFF

J gene: TRBJ2-7
V gene: TRBV7-2
clone size: -
D gene: -
CDR3 DNA: TGTGCCAGCAGCCCCCTAGGCTCCTACGAGCAGTACTTC
CDR3 protein: CASSPLGSYEQYF

J gene: TRBJ2-1
V gene: TRBV6-5
clone size: -
D gene: TRBD2
CDR3 DNA: TGTGCCAGCAGTTATTCCATAGCGGGAGAACGGAATGAGCAGTTCTTC
CDR3 protein: CASSYSIAGERNEQFF

J gene: TRBJ2-5
V gene: TRBV19
clone size: -
D gene: TRBD2
CDR3 DNA: TGTGCCAGTGGATCCGGGACTAGCGGGAGGGCTTGGGAGACCCAGTACTTC
CDR3 protein: CASGSGTSGRAWETQYF

J gene: TRBJ2-3
V gene: TRBV7-2
clone size: -
D gene: -
CDR3 DNA: TGTGCCAGCAGCTCAGGGAGTTTGAAGCAGTATTTT
CDR3 protein: CASSSGSLKQYF

J gene: TRBJ2-7
V gene: TRBV6-6
clone size: -
D gene: -
CDR3 DNA: TGTGCCAGCAGTTACTCATTCACTGTCTCTCGAGCCGAGCAGTACTTC
CDR3 protein: CASSYSFTVSRAEQYF

J gene: TRBJ2-7
V gene: TRBV7-2
clone size: -
D gene: TRBD2
CDR3 DNA: TGTGCCAGCAGCTTAGCTCCTAGCGGGATGACAGACCAGTACTTC
CDR3 protein: CASSLAPSGMTDQYF

J gene: TRBJ2-3
V gene: TRBV27
clone size: -
D gene: -
CDR3 DNA: TGTGCCAGCAGTGTGGCAGATACGCAGTATTTT
CDR3 protein: CASSVADTQYF

J gene: TRBJ2-1
V gene: TRBV11-2
clone size: -
D gene: TRBD1
CDR3 DNA: TGTGCCAGCAGCTCCCTGACAGGGCTGAGCTCCTACAATGAGCAGTTCTTC
CDR3 protein: CASSSLTGLSSYNEQFF

J gene: TRBJ1-1
V gene: TRBV11-2
clone size: -
D gene: -
CDR3 DNA: TGTGCCAGCAGCCCAGGGGTGGGCACTGAAGCTTTCTTT
CDR3 protein: CASSPGVGTEAFF

J gene: TRBJ1-3
V gene: TRBV5-1
clone size: -
D gene: TRBD1
CDR3 DNA: TGCGCCAGCAGCCCCAGGACAGGAGCTGGAAACACCATATATTTT
CDR3 protein: CASSPRTGAGNTIYF

J gene: TRBJ1-2
V gene: TRBV9
clone size: -
D gene: -
CDR3 DNA: TGTGCCAGCACCTTCAATACAGAATCCTATGGCTACACCTTC
CDR3 protein: CASTFNTESYGYTF

J gene: TRBJ2-3
V gene: TRBV27
clone size: -
D gene: -
CDR3 DNA: TGTGCCAGCAGTTTGGGCCCAGCCACAGATACGCAGTATTTT
CDR3 protein: CASSLGPATDTQYF

J gene: TRBJ2-5
V gene: TRBV27
clone size: -
D gene: -
CDR3 DNA: TGTGCCAGCAGTTTATCGCCAGGACTGGGAGAGACCCAGTACTTC
CDR3 protein: CASSLSPGLGETQYF

J gene: TRBJ1-5
V gene: TRBV12-1
clone size: -
D gene: -
CDR3 DNA: TGTGCCAGCAGCTGCGACCGAACTCGACCAGTCAATCAGCCCCAGCATTTT
CDR3 protein: CASSCDRTRPVNQPQHF

J gene: TRBJ2-5
V gene: TRBV5-1
clone size: -
D gene: -
CDR3 DNA: TGCGCCAGCAGCTCTAGACAAGAGACCCAGTACTTC
CDR3 protein: CASSSRQETQYF

J gene: TRBJ2-7
V gene: TRBV29-1
clone size: once
D gene: TRBD1
CDR3 DNA: TGCAGCGTATCGGACAGGGCCTACGAGCAGTACTTC
CDR3 protein: CSVSDRAYEQYF

J gene: TRBJ2-1
V gene: TRBV18
clone size: -
D gene: TRBD2
CDR3 DNA: TGTGCCAGCTTTTCTAGCGGGACGCGCAATGAGCAGTTCTTC
CDR3 protein: CASFSSGTRNEQFF

J gene: TRBJ1-2
V gene: TRBV28
clone size: once
D gene: -
CDR3 DNA: TGTGCCAGCAGCTTGACTAGATCTAACTATGGCTACACCTTC
CDR3 protein: CASSLTRSNYGYTF

J gene: TRBJ2-7
V gene: TRBV5-8
clone size: -
D gene: -
CDR3 DNA: TGTGCTACAGCCAGGATGATTGGGTCTTTCCTCTACGAGCAGTACTTC
CDR3 protein: CATARMIGSFLYEQYF

J gene: TRBJ2-3
V gene: TRBV7-8
clone size: -
D gene: TRBD2
CDR3 DNA: TGTGCCAGCAGCGCGGGACTAGCGGGAGTACGTGCGCAGTATTTT
CDR3 protein: CASSAGLAGVRAQYF

J gene: TRBJ1-1
V gene: TRBV29-1
clone size: -
D gene: -
CDR3 DNA: TGCAGCGTGGGACTTCAGAGAGCTGAAGCTTTCTTT
CDR3 protein: CSVGLQRAEAFF

J gene: TRBJ2-3
V gene: TRBV27
clone size: -
D gene: TRBD2
CDR3 DNA: TGTGCCAGCAGACGGAGCGGGAACGTAGATACGCAGTATTTT
CDR3 protein: CASRRSGNVDTQYF

J gene: TRBJ2-3
V gene: TRBV7-2
clone size: -
D gene: -
CDR3 DNA: TGTGCCAGCAGCCCGCGGGACACAGATACGCAGTATTTT
CDR3 protein: CASSPRDTDTQYF

J gene: TRBJ1-1
V gene: TRBV19
clone size: -
D gene: -
CDR3 DNA: TGTGCCAGTAGTATAGGCAAGAACACTGAAGCTTTCTTT
CDR3 protein: CASSIGKNTEAFF

J gene: TRBJ1-2
V gene: TRBV12-5
clone size: -
D gene: -
CDR3 DNA: TGTGCTAGTGGTTTCCGCCACCGGTTTGGTGATGGCTACACCTTC
CDR3 protein: CASGFRHRFGDGYTF

J gene: TRBJ2-1
V gene: TRBV5-1
clone size: -
D gene: TRBD1
CDR3 DNA: TGCGCCAGCAGCTTGAGGGCCGGGACAGGGGTCAATGAGCAGTTCTTC
CDR3 protein: CASSLRAGTGVNEQFF

J gene: TRBJ2-1
V gene: TRBV29-1
clone size: -
D gene: -
CDR3 DNA: TGCAGCGTTGGATCGGACTTCGCCTTGCAGTTCTTC
CDR3 protein: CSVGSDFALQFF

J gene: TRBJ2-6
V gene: TRBV29-1
clone size: -
D gene: -
CDR3 DNA: TGCAGCGGAATATCGGGATCTGGGGCCAACGTCCTGACTTTC
CDR3 protein: CSGISGSGANVLTF

J gene: TRBJ2-2
V gene: TRBV28
clone size: -
D gene: -
CDR3 DNA: TGTGCCAGCAGTTTTGGACCTCAGTCCGGGGAGCTGTTTTTT
CDR3 protein: CASSFGPQSGELFF

J gene: TRBJ1-1
V gene: TRBV7-9
clone size: once
D gene: -
CDR3 DNA: TGTGCCAGCAGCTCTCTGTTGAGCCTCAATTTAATTGGAGCTTTCTTT
CDR3 protein: CASSSLLSLNLIGAFF

J gene: TRBJ2-1
V gene: TRBV2
clone size: -
D gene: -
CDR3 DNA: TGTGCCAGCGTAACAGGGTCGGGGTACAATGAGCAGTTCTTC
CDR3 protein: CASVTGSGYNEQFF

J gene: TRBJ2-2
V gene: TRBV11-3
clone size: -
D gene: TRBD2
CDR3 DNA: TGTGCCAGCAGCCACCGACTAGCGGGAGGGACCGGGGAGCTGTTTTTT
CDR3 protein: CASSHRLAGGTGELFF

J gene: TRBJ2-7
V gene: TRBV28
clone size: few
D gene: -
CDR3 DNA: TGTGCCAGCACCTCGGGGCCCTACGAGCAGTACTTC
CDR3 protein: CASTSGPYEQYF

J gene: TRBJ2-1
V gene: TRBV29-1
clone size: -
D gene: TRBD2
CDR3 DNA: TGCAGCGTTGGCGCGGGAGGGCCTCTTGAGCAGTTCTTC
CDR3 protein: CSVGAGGPLEQFF

J gene: TRBJ2-7
V gene: TRBV27
clone size: -
D gene: TRBD2
CDR3 DNA: TGTGCCAGCAGTCCGTATAGCGGGAGCTCCTACGAGCAGTACTTC
CDR3 protein: CASSPYSGSSYEQYF

J gene: TRBJ2-1
V gene: TRBV19
clone size: -
D gene: -
CDR3 DNA: TGTGCCAGTAGTATCTTGTGGCCGAGCTCCTACAATGAGCAGTTCTTC
CDR3 protein: CASSILWPSSYNEQFF

J gene: TRBJ2-7
V gene: TRBV10-1
clone size: -
D gene: -
CDR3 DNA: TGCGCCAGCAGTGACGGGTACGAGCAGTACTTC
CDR3 protein: CASSDGYEQYF

J gene: TRBJ2-1
V gene: TRBV7-9
clone size: -
D gene: -
CDR3 DNA: TGTGCCAGCAGCTTGTCGGGGAATGAGCAGTTCTTC
CDR3 protein: CASSLSGNEQFF

J gene: TRBJ2-1
V gene: TRBV10-1
clone size: -
D gene: -
CDR3 DNA: TGCGCCAGCAGTGAAAAGGGATTAGGATACAATGAGCAGTTCTTC
CDR3 protein: CASSEKGLGYNEQFF

J gene: TRBJ2-7
V gene: TRBV6-6
clone size: -
D gene: -
CDR3 DNA: TGTGCCAGCGGTCAGGGGTATCAGCAGTACTTC
CDR3 protein: CASGQGYQQYF

J gene: TRBJ2-5
V gene: TRBV7-2
clone size: -
D gene: -
CDR3 DNA: TGTGCCAGCAGCTTAGTGTTTTCAGGGATAGAGACCCAGTACTTC
CDR3 protein: CASSLVFSGIETQYF

J gene: TRBJ2-4
V gene: TRBV5-1
clone size: -
D gene: TRBD1
CDR3 DNA: TGCGCCAGCCGGCAGGGGGCGATCGACATTCAGTACTTC
CDR3 protein: CASRQGAIDIQYF

J gene: TRBJ2-7
V gene: TRBV5-8
clone size: -
D gene: -
CDR3 DNA: TGTGCCAGCAGCGGACACGAGCAGTACTTC
CDR3 protein: CASSGHEQYF

J gene: TRBJ2-7
V gene: TRBV18
clone size: -
D gene: TRBD1
CDR3 DNA: TGTGCCAGCTCCCCGCCGGGACAGGGAAGAGAGCAGTACTTC
CDR3 protein: CASSPPGQGREQYF

J gene: TRBJ2-2
V gene: TRBV28
clone size: -
D gene: -
CDR3 DNA: TGTGCCAGCAGTGCGGATAGTGGGGTTCGGGGGGAGCTGTTTTTT
CDR3 protein: CASSADSGVRGELFF

J gene: TRBJ2-5
V gene: TRBV29-1
clone size: -
D gene: -
CDR3 DNA: TGCAGCGTTGGTCCCGAGACCCAGTACTTC
CDR3 protein: CSVGPETQYF